This T cell receptor beta chain is drawn from a study of naive and memory T cell subsets. Study conclusions and caveats: Naive and memory subsets had different power law exponents for TCR abundance. Findings for naive and memory subsets could not be checked against ground truth.

The beta constant-region primer was an equimolar mix of two oligonucleotides covering TRBC1 and TRBC2. Four rounds of PCR amplified the ligated cDNA using nested alpha and beta constant-region primers plus SP2. TCRdb recomputed calls from the UMI-ligation and nested PCR reads with MiXCR, one row per CDR3 protein. The sample gives tens of thousands of distinct CDR3 sequences, about a fifth of which show up once; around 3.5% is in the top ten. In regard to this clonotype: Its target is unknown.

Germline trimming cut 0 bases from V and 6 bases from J; bases unmatched to any gene: 5. Germline V lookup: CDR1 GTSNPN, CDR2 SVGIG (reference sequence). The CDR3 covers 14 residues. The receptor's source is a human donor in good health. The sample was effector memory CD4+ T cells from blood. This sample's subset: effector memory, CD45RA- CD27-. The V gene is TRBV30, the J gene TRBJ2-1; 7 nucleotides align to TRBD2. The CDR3 DNA follows: TGTGCCTGGAGTGTGACTAGCAGACGCAATGAGCAGTTCTTC. Protein sequence: CAWSVTSRRNEQFF.